This T cell receptor (beta chain) was captured by sequencing in a study of T cells expressing NK-cell markers. Germline V gene lookup returns CDR1 SEHNR and CDR2 FQNEAQ (reference sequence). CDR3 length: 14 residues. cDNA encoding TCR beta was synthesized via 5'RACE template switching incorporating UMIs. TCRdb re-analyzed the 5' RACE reads; it lists each CDR3 protein once, without DNA. Recorded for this sample: 500,000 to 700,000 distinct CDR3 sequences. Comment on this clonotype: Its antigen is as yet unknown.

Study findings and constraints: Dominant NKG2C+ clonotypes in 6 or 7 donors made up roughly 1.0-7.5% of CD8+ T cells. There remained a lack of clarity about HCMV specificity of expanded NKG2C+ T cell clones.

The TCR originated in a man in his late teens or twenties in good health. This chain connects TRBV7-9 to TRBJ2-2; TCRdb selects TRBD1, and the lack of DNA leaves this call unchecked. Material: blood T cells: a sorted CD56 or NKG2C T cell subset, CD4+ or CD8+ T cells, or bulk PBMC T cells (not recorded which). CDR3 region: CATRDTTNTGELFF.